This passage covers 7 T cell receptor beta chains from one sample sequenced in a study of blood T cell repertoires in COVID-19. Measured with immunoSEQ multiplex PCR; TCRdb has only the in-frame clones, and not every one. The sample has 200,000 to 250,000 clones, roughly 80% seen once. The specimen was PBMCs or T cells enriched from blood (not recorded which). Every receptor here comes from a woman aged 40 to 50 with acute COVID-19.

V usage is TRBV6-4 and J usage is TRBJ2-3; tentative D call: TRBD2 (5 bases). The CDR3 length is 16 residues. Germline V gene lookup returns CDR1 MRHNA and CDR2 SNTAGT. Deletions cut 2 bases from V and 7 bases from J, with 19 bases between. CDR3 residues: CASSDGAVPVRHTQYF. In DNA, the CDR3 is TGTGCCAGCAGTGACGGAGCGGTCCCGGTTCGCCATACGCAGTATTTT.

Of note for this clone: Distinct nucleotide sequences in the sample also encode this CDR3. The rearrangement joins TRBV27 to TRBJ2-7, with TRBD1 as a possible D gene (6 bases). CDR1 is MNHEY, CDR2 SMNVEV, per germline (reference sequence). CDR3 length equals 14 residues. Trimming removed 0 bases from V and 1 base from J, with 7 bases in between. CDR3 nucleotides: TGTGCCAGCAGTTTATCACAGGGTTCCTACGAGCAGTACTTC. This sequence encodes CASSLSQGSYEQYF.

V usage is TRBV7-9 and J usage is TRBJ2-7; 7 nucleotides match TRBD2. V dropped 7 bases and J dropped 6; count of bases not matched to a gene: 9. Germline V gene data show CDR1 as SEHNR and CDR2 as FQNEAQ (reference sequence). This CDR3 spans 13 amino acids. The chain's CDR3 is CASTLAAESEQYF. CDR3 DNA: TGTGCCAGCACCCTAGCGGCGGAGAGCGAGCAGTACTTC.

The CDR3 DNA reads as TGCGCCAGCAGCCGCGGCCAGGGGCCGCTTAACACTGAAGCTTTCTTT. This codes for CASSRGQGPLNTEAFF. J is TRBJ1-1 and V is TRBV4-1; D possibly corresponds to TRBD1 (6 bases). This CDR3 region has 16 residues. Germline CDR1 and CDR2: MGHRA and YSYEKL. Trimming cost V 4 bases and J 2 bases, with 17 bases left between them.

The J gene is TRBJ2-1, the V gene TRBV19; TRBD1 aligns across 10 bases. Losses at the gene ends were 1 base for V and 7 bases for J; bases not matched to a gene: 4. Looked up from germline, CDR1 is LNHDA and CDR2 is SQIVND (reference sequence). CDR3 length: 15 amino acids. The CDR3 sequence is CASSIAPDRGNEQFF. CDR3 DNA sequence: TGTGCCAGTAGTATAGCCCCGGACAGGGGGAATGAGCAGTTCTTC.

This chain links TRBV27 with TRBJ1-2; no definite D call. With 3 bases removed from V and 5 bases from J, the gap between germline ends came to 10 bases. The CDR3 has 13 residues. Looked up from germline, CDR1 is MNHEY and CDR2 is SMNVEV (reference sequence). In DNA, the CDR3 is TGTGCCAGCAGTTTGTCGGTCTTATATGGCTACACCTTC. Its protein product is CASSLSVLYGYTF.

The CDR3 sequence: CASSGGVGTEAFF. CDR3 bases: TGTGCCAGCAGCGGGGGGGTGGGCACTGAAGCTTTCTTT. The genes are TRBV2 and TRBJ1-1, with D maybe TRBD1 (5 bases). Germline assignment: CDR1 SNHLY and CDR2 FYNNEI. With 6 bases removed from V and 4 bases from J, the gap between germline ends came to 12 bases. This CDR3 comprises 13 residues.